This T cell receptor beta chain was identified in a study of shared clonotypes between healthy human individuals. Germline V gene lookup returns CDR1 LNHDA and CDR2 SQIVND (reference sequence). This CDR3 has 16 residues. V lost 2 bases, J lost 5 bases, and 6 bases stayed unmatched. Sequenced by immunoSEQ multiplex PCR; TCRdb stores in-frame clones only, minus some. The sample includes millions of clones, more than 90% of them seen just once. The chain is built from TRBV19 and TRBJ2-2; TRBD2 aligns across 9 bases. The sample comprised naive CD4+ T cells sorted from blood. Subset of the sample: CD45RA+ positively selected. The TCR was taken from a man aged 18 to 29 in good health. CDR3 in DNA: TGTGCCAGTAGTATAAAGCGGGGGGCCACAACCGGGGAGCTGTTTTTT. The encoded protein is CASSIKRGATTGELFF.